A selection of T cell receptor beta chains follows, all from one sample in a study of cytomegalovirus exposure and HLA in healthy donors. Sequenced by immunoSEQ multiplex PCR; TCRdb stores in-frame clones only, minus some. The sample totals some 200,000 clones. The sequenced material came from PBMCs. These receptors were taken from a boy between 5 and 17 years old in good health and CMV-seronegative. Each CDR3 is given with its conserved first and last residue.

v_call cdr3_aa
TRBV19 CATRQTGDSYEQYF
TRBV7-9 CASSSTEENGYTF
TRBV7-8 CASSQTPRGTQETQYF
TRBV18 CASSPPPGKSGNTIYF
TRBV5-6 CASRAGTVAGYTF
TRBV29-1 CSGTSGGAPDTQYF
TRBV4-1 CASSQEGLAEETQYF
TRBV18 CASSPGATGELFF
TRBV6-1 CASSEGRSEAAGYTF
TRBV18 CASSRLGSGSGANVLTF
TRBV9 CASSASGLRGRKETQYF
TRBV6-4 CASSDFAGGLYNEQFF
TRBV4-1 CASSQEQGRGTEAFF
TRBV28 CASSPGESYGYTF
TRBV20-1 CSAYRGGYTF
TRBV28 CASRLRGVRAPNYGYTF
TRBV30 CAWSPVQFRGQETQYF
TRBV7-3 CASSSDRNTEAFF
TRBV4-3 CASSRRGLNTEAFF
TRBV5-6 CASSWNDNEAFF
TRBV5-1 CASSSSPTGGAYEQYF
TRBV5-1 CASSTGTGDPVYF
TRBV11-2 CASSLTRGPYGYTF
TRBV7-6 CATRGRGGNEQFF
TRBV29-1 CSVGAGSYEQYF
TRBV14 CASSQEGLAGNEQFF
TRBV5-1 CASSPRTSPSYEQYF
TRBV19 CATGKDTQYF
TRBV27 CASSSAGQLSYNEQFF
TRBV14 CASSQGVTGTVPYEQYF
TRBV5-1 CASTLGYGGGSYNEQFF
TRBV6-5 CASSLAGTGSNEQFF
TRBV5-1 CASSLLQENTEAFF
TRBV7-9 CASSPPGGQRLSYEQYF
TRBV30 CAWSVGWNTEAFF
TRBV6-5 CASSPLTGANTEAFF
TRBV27 CASRLGGGEAFF